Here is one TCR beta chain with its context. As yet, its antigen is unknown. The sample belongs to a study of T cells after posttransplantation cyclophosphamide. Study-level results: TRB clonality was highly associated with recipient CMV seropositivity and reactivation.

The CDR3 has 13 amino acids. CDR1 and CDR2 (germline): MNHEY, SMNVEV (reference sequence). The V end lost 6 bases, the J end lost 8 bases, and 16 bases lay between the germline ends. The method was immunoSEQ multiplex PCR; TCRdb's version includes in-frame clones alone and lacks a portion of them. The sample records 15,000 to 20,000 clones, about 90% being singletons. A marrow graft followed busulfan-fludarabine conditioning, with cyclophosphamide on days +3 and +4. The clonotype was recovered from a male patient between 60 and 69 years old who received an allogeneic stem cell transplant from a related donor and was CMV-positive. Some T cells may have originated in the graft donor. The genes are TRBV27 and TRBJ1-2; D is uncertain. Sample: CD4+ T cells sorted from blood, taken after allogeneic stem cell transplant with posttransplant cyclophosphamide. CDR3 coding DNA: TGTGCCAGCAGAACCATCGGGGAACAAGGCTACACCTTC. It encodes CASRTIGEQGYTF.